This TCR beta chain derives from a study of cytomegalovirus exposure and HLA in healthy donors. General study results and limits: Donors belonging to an Asian-associated ancestry cluster reportedly showed fewer N-insertions in productive TCRs than the roughly 680-donor mean, according to what a later analysis found. In a later analysis, DRB1 alleles had the most associated TCRs; HLA-C alleles the fewest.

Vbeta (60) and Jbeta (13) primers were used in the PCR. Sequenced by immunoSEQ multiplex PCR; TCRdb stores in-frame clones only, minus some. The table has 65,000 to 80,000 clones, under 85% seen once; the top ten hold less than 9.5%. This clone came up once. What it binds is unknown. The V segment lost 3 bases and the J segment 4 bases; nucleotides outside the gene matches: 11. The germline gives CDR1 SGHVS, CDR2 FQNEAQ. The CDR3 has 17 residues. Sequences were obtained from PBMCs. The chain has TRBV7-8 and TRBJ2-3, with 9 bases identical to TRBD2. The clonotype was recovered from a woman aged 40 to 50 in good health and CMV-seropositive. CDR3 sequence: CASSFGGGTSTPDTQYF. The CDR3 DNA is TGTGCCAGCAGCTTCGGAGGGGGGACTAGCACTCCAGATACGCAGTATTTT.